This TCR beta chain was recorded in a study of CD8 T cells in Susac syndrome. General study results and limits: As the study acknowledged, the number of individuals in its TCR sequencing and HLA analysis was relatively small.

On this clonotype: What it binds is unknown.

Sequencing of TCR beta was carried out in blood CD8+ and CD4+ T cells. TEMRA cells were FACS-enriched, with CD8+ and CD4+ T cells isolated negatively. Random hexamers were used to reverse transcribe the RNA input (0.5 to 1 ug). Amplification of TCR beta CDR3 spanned 54 Vbeta and 13 Jbeta via immunoSEQ multiplex PCR. In TCRdb, the immunoSEQ multiplex PCR reads were re-called with MiXCR into one record per CDR3 protein. The table has some 300,000 distinct CDR3 sequences, 89% seen once. CDR1 and CDR2 from the germline V gene are LNHDA and SQIVND (reference sequence). Trimming shortened V by 6 bases and J by 5 bases, and 5 bases separated the two germline ends. This CDR3 has 11 amino acids.

The sample was CD8+ T cells from PBMCs. The TCR originated in a human donor with multiple sclerosis. The rearrangement joins TRBV19 to TRBJ2-1; no reliable D call. DNA for the CDR3: TGTGCCAGTAGCTCTGACAATGAGCAGTTCTTC. It encodes CASSSDNEQFF.